The T cell receptor beta chain described here comes from a study of regulatory T cells in long-lasting Graves disease. Study-wide results and limits: Thyroid tissue was not sampled; only peripheral blood was. Favoring TRBV28, TRBJ1-2 and TRBJ2-5 was a feature seen in persistent disease.

As for time point: persistent/refractory GD, antithyroid drugs over 5 years with positive TRAb. Making the TCR library involved RNA that had been extracted from PBMCs. As for this clonotype: Antigen specificity is unknown.

Assembly of TCR beta libraries relied on iRepertoire HTBI primers together with Arm-PCR of CDR3 regions. One entry per CDR3 protein results from TCRdb running MiXCR on the multiplex PCR reads. This table holds 310,000 or so distinct CDR3 sequences, 15% to 20% found once. This CDR3 spans 11 amino acids. With 4 bases removed from V and 8 bases from J, the gap between germline ends came to 6 bases. The V gene's germline CDR1 is SNHLY and CDR2 FYNNEI. The rearrangement joins TRBV2 to TRBJ2-1, with no clear D. The receptor comes from a female donor with Graves disease. The specimen was peripheral blood mononuclear cells (PBMCs), collected when the disease was refractory, from a patient treated with antithyroid drugs. DNA of the CDR3: TGTGCCAGCAGTGTCCGGGATGAGCAGTTCTTC. Its protein is CASSVRDEQFF. Full variable domain (rest looked up from reference TRBV2 and TRBJ2-1): EPEVTQTPSHQVTQMGQEVILRCVPISNHLYFYWYRQILGQKVEFLVSFYNNEISEKSEIFDDQFSVERPDGSNFTLKIRSTKLEDSAMYFCASSVRDEQFFGPGTRLTVL.